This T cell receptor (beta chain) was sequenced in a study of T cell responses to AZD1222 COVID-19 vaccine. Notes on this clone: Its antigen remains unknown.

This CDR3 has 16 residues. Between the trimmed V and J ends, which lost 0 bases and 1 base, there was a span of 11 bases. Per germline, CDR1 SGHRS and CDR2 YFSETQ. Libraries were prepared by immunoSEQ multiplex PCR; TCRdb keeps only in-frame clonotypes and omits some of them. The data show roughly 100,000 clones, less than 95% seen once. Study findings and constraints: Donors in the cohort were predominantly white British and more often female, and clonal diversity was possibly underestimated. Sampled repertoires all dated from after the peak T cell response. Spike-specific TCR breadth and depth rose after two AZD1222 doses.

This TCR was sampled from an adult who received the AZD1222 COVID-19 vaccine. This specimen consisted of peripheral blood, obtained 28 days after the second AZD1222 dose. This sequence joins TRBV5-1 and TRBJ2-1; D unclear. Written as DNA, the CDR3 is TGCGCCAGCAGCTTGGGGCGCGTGGGATCCTACAATGAGCAGTTCTTC. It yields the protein CASSLGRVGSYNEQFF.